This T cell receptor beta chain came from a study of cytomegalovirus exposure and HLA in healthy donors. Findings and limits, study-wide: Later on, an analysis found that several of the most significant clusters appeared to be linked to common viral pathogens, which included parvovirus B19. Among TCR beta chains, those listed as cytomegalovirus-associated numbered around 160.

There are 15 residues in the CDR3. Germline V lookup: CDR1 LNHNV, CDR2 YYDKDF (reference sequence). After removal of 3 bases from V and 10 bases from J, the junction contained 3 bases not matched to a gene. In the PCR, 60 Vbeta and 13 Jbeta primers were used. The method was immunoSEQ multiplex PCR; TCRdb's version includes in-frame clones alone and lacks a portion of them. The profile shows roughly 150,000 clones, roughly 80% of them singletons. The count of this clone is one. Antigen: not known. The V gene is TRBV15, the J gene TRBJ2-1; 16 nucleotides align to TRBD2. Sequencing used PBMCs. This TCR was sampled from a man aged 45-60 years in good health and CMV-seropositive. CDR3 bases: TGTGCCACCAGCAGGGGGACTAGCGGGGGGGCGGAGCAGTTCTTC. Its translation: CATSRGTSGGAEQFF.